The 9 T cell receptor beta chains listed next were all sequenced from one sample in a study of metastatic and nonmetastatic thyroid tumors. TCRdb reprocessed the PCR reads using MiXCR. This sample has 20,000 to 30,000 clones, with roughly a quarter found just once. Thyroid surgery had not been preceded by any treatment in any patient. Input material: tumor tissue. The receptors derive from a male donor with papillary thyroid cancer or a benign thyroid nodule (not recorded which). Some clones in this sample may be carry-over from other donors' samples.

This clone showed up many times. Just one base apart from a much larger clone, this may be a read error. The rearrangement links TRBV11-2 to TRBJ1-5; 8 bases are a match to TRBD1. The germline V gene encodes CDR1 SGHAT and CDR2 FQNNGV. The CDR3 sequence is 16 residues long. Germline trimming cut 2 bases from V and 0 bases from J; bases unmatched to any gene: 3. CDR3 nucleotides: TGTGCCAGCAGCTTAAACAGGGGGGGTAGCAATCAGCCCCAGCATTTT. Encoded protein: CASSLNRGGSNQPQHF.

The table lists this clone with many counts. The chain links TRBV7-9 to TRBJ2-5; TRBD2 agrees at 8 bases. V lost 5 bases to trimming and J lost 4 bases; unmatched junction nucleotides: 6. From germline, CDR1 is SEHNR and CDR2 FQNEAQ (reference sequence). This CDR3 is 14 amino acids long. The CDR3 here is CASSTTSGGETQYF. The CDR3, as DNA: TGTGCCAGCAGCACTACTAGCGGAGGAGAGACCCAGTACTTC.

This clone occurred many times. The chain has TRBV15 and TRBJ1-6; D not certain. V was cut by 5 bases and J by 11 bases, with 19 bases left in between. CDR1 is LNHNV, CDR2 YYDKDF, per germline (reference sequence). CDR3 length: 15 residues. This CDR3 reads CATSRSRAPGAPLHF. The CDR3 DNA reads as TGTGCCACCAGCCGCTCCCGGGCCCCCGGGGCACCCCTCCACTTT.

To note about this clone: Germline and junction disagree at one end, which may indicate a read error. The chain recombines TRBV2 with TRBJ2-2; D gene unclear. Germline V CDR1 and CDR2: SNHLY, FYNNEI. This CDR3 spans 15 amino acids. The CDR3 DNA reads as TGTGCCAGCAGTGAAGAGCGTGTTCGCACCGGGCAGCTGTTTTTT. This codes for CASSEERVRTGQLFF.

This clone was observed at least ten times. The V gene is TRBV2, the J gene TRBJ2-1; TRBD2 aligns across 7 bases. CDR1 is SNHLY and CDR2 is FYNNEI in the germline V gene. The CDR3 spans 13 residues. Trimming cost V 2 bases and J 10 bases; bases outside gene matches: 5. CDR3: CASSEREAGEQFF. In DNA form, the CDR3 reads TGTGCCAGCAGTGAACGGGAGGCAGGGGAGCAGTTCTTC.

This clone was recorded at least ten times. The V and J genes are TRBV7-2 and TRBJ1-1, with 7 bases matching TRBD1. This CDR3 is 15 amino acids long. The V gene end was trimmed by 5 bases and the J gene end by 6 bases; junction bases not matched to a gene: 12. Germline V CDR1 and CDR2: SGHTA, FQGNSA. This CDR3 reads CASSRWQGGMSEAFF. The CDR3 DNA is TGTGCCAGCAGCCGATGGCAGGGGGGGATGTCTGAAGCTTTCTTT.

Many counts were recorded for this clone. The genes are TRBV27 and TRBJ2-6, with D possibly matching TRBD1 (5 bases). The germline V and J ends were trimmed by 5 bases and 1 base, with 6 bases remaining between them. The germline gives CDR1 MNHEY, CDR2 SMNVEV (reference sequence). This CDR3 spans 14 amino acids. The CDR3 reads CASSPGSGANVLTF. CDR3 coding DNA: TGTGCCAGCAGTCCAGGGTCTGGGGCCAACGTCCTGACTTTC.

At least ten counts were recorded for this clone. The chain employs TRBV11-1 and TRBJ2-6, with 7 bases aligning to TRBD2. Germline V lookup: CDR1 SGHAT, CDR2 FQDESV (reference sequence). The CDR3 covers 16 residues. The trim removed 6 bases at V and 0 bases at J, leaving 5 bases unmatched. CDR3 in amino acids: CASRTSTISGANVLTF. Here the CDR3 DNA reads TGTGCCAGCAGGACTAGCACGATCTCTGGGGCCAACGTCCTGACTTTC.

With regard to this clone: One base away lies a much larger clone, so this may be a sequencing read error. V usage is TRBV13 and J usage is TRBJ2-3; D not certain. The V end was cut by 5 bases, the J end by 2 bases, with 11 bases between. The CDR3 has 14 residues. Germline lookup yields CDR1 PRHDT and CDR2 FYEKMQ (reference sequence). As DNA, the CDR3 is TGTGCCAGCAGCAGCAAGTGGGACACAGATACGCAGTATTTT. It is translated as CASSSKWDTDTQYF.